The sequence of this TCR beta chain was determined in a study of beta chain features in type 1 diabetes. Study-wide points: A closer apparent resemblance between naive, central memory and Treg TCRB repertoires was seen in patients than in healthy donors. Equally in patients and controls, PCR might preferentially amplify shorter templates.

This CDR3 spans 18 amino acids. Per germline, CDR1 KGHSH and CDR2 LQKENI. J was trimmed by 4 bases and V by 1 base; bases with no gene match: 13. A few counts support this clone. As yet, its antigen is unknown. The isolated RNA, all of it, was reverse transcribed, so expressed TCRB transcripts were what got sequenced. Sequenced naive, central memory and regulatory T cell samples produced an average of roughly 3.5 million reads. The data were produced by immunoSEQ multiplex PCR, yet TCRdb's version contains in-frame clones alone and is incomplete. The sample lists about 360,000 clones; over 10% were seen once.

The sample taken for sequencing was naive CD4+ T cells from blood. The sequence was obtained from a man between 18 and 29 years old in good health. The chain joins TRBV18 to TRBJ2-1; 7 bases fit TRBD2. The CDR3 reads CASSPRRPGTITYNEQFF. For the CDR3, the DNA is TGTGCCAGCTCACCACGGAGACCCGGGACTATTACATACAATGAGCAGTTCTTC.